Listed below are T cell receptor beta chains from one sample, sequenced in a study of beta chain features in type 1 diabetes. Here immunoSEQ multiplex PCR was the method, and the copy in TCRdb shows in-frame clones only, minus some. Here the sample spans 95,000 to 110,000 clones, roughly 28% being singletons. Sequenced input: central memory CD4+ T cells from blood. These receptors originate from a young woman with type 1 diabetes. The CDR3 runs from the conserved cysteine through the conserved F or W. The D gene is left open where the match is weak. Rows may omit the clone size; those that give it use once, few, many or a size class.

D | J | V | length | size | CDR3 | DNA
TRBD1 | TRBJ2-3 | TRBV19 | 15 | . | CASRGTGGGTDTQYF | TGTGCCAGTAGGGGGACAGGGGGCGGCACAGATACGCAGTATTTT
. | TRBJ2-1 | TRBV4-1 | 12 | few | CASSQETTEQFF | TGCGCCAGCAGCCAAGAAACTACTGAGCAGTTCTTC
TRBD1 | TRBJ1-1 | TRBV5-8 | 13 | . | CASSFNRGTEAFF | TGTGCCAGCAGCTTTAACAGGGGCACTGAAGCTTTCTTT
TRBD1 | TRBJ1-3 | TRBV4-3 | 17 | . | CASSLLRTGGIGNTIYF | TGCGCCAGCAGCCTACTCCGGACAGGGGGCATAGGAAACACCATATATTTT
. | TRBJ1-1 | TRBV9 | 15 | . | CASSVWEGGNTEAFF | TGTGCCAGCAGCGTATGGGAAGGGGGGAACACTGAAGCTTTCTTT
TRBD1 | TRBJ1-4 | TRBV19 | 15 | few | CASSRNRGTNEKLFF | TGTGCCAGTAGTCGCAACAGGGGAACTAATGAAAAACTGTTTTTT
. | TRBJ1-1 | TRBV7-9 | 14 | . | CASSPDSLNTEAFF | TGTGCCAGCAGCCCGGACAGCTTGAACACTGAAGCTTTCTTT
. | TRBJ1-5 | TRBV18 | 14 | . | CASSPGGAKQPQHF | TGTGCCAGCTCACCAGGGGGGGCTAAACAGCCCCAGCATTTT
TRBD2 | TRBJ2-3 | TRBV9 | 15 | few | CASSALLAGTDTQYF | TGTGCCAGCAGCGCGTTACTAGCGGGCACAGATACGCAGTATTTT
. | TRBJ2-4 | TRBV29-1 | 12 | . | CSVVRGQNIQYF | TGCAGCGTTGTCAGGGGTCAAAACATTCAGTACTTC
. | TRBJ2-1 | TRBV5-6 | 11 | many | CASSYRYEQFF | TGTGCCAGCAGCTACCGGTATGAGCAGTTCTTC
TRBD2 | TRBJ2-1 | TRBV5-1 | 18 | . | CASSLESQTSGSYNEQFF | TGCGCCAGCAGCTTGGAATCCCAGACTAGCGGGAGTTACAATGAGCAGTTCTTC
TRBD1 | TRBJ1-2 | TRBV4-3 | 13 | few | CASSLQGDRGYTF | TGCGCCAGCAGCTTACAGGGGGATCGAGGCTACACCTTC
TRBD1 | TRBJ1-3 | TRBV6-6 | 15 | . | CASRPGQGLGNTIYF | TGTGCCAGCAGGCCAGGACAGGGACTAGGAAACACCATATATTTT
TRBD1 | TRBJ2-7 | TRBV2 | 14 | . | CASSVRDRVNEQYF | TGTGCCAGCAGTGTCCGGGACAGGGTCAACGAGCAGTACTTC
TRBD2 | TRBJ2-1 | TRBV7-8 | 20 | few | CASSRTAGGLAGVSYNEQFF | TGTGCCAGCAGCCGTACAGCCGGGGGACTAGCGGGAGTGTCCTACAATGAGCAGTTCTTC
. | TRBJ2-3 | TRBV19 | 14 | many | CASSMGQPTDTQYF | TGTGCCAGTAGTATGGGACAACCCACAGATACGCAGTATTTT
. | TRBJ2-5 | TRBV21-1 | 15 | . | CASSKVRAGKETQYF | TGTGCCAGCAGCAAAGTCCGAGCGGGGAAAGAGACCCAGTACTTC
. | TRBJ2-3 | TRBV23-1 | 14 | . | CASGTDKYGDTQYF | TGCGCCAGCGGAACGGACAAATATGGAGATACGCAGTATTTT
TRBD1 | TRBJ1-2 | TRBV5-1 | 17 | . | CASSSLGRGPQGDGYTF | TGCGCCAGCAGTTCCCTCGGCAGGGGGCCCCAAGGGGACGGCTACACCTTC
TRBD1 | TRBJ1-4 | TRBV7-9 | 15 | . | CASRGLGTGGEKLFF | TGTGCCAGCAGAGGCCTCGGGACAGGGGGCGAAAAACTGTTTTTT